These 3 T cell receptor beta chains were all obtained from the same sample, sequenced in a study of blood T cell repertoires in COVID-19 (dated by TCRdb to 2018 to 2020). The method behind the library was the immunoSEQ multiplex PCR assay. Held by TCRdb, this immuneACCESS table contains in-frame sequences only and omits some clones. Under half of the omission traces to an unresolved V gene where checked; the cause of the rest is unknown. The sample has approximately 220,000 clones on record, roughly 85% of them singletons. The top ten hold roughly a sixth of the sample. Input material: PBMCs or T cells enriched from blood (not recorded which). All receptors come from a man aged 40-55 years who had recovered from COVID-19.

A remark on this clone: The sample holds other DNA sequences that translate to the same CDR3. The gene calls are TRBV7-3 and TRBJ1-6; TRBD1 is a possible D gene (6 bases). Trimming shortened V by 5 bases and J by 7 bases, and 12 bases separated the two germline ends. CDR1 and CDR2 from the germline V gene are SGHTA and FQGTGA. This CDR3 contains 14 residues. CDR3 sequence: CASSRTGLNSPLHF. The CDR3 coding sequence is TGTGCCAGCAGCCGTACAGGGTTGAATTCACCCCTCCACTTT.

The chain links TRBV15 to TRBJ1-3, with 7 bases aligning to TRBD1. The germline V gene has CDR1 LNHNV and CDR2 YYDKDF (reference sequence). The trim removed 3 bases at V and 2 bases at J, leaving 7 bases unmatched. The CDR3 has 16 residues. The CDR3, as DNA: TGTGCCACCAGCAGGGTATGGGACAGCACTGGAAACACCATATATTTT. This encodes CATSRVWDSTGNTIYF.

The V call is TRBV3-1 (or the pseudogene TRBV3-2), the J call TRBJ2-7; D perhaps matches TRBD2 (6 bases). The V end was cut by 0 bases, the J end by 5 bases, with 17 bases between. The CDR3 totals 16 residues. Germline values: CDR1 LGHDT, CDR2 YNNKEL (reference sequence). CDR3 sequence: CASSQDMEGRVDEQYF. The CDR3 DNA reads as TGTGCCAGCAGCCAAGATATGGAGGGCCGGGTGGACGAGCAGTACTTC.